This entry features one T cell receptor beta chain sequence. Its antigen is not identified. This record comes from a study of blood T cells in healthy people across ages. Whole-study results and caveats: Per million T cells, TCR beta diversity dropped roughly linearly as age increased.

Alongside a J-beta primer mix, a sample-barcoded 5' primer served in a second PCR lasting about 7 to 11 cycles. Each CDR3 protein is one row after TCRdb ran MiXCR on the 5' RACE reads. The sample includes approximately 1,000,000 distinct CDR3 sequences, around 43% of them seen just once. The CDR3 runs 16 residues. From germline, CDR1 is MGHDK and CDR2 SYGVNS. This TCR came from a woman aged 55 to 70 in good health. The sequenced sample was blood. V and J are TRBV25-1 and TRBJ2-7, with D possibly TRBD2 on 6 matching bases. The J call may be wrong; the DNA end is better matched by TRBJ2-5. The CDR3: CASSTRGGGAGETQYF. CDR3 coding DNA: TGTGCCAGCAGTACCCGAGGAGGCGGAGCGGGCGAGACCCAGTACTTC.